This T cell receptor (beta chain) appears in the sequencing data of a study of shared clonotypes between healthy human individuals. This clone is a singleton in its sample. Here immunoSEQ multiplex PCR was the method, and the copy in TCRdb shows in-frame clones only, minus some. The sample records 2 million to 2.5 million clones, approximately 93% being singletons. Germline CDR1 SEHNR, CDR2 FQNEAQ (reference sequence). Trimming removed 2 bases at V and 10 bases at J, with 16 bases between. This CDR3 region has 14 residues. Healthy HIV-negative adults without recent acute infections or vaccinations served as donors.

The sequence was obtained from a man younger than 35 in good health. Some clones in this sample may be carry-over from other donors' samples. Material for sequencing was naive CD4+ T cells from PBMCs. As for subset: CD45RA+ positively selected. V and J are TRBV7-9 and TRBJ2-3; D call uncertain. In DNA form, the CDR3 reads TGTGCCAGCAGCTTAATCGTTCCCGGCCAGGCGCAGTATTTT. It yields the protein CASSLIVPGQAQYF.